One sample yielded the 28 T cell receptor beta chains listed below, sequenced in a study of CD8 T cells in ankylosing spondylitis (dated by TCRdb to about 2017). Receptors were amplified or captured by 5' RACE. TCRdb records Illumina HiSeq 2500 as the sequencer. The public reads were quality trimmed at Q25 with fastp and then assembled into clones with MiXCR by TCRdb, keeping productive beta chains. Rows with a matching CDR3 protein are joined into one entry that keeps the most common DNA and genes. This sample has about 230,000 distinct CDR3 sequences in its table, and roughly 8% of those were observed once. The top ten constitute 4% to 5.5% of the sample. Material for sequencing was blood, either unsorted or a sorted T cell fraction (not recorded which). Receptors originate from a female donor with ankylosing spondylitis or in good health (not recorded which).

This clonotype was seen only a few times. The V call is TRBV19, the J call TRBJ1-4; D unresolved. The CDR3 totals 12 residues. From germline, CDR1 is LNHDA and CDR2 SQIVND (reference sequence). The V and J ends lost 7 bases and 14 bases respectively, with 17 bases between them. CDR3 sequence (DNA): TGTGCCAGTACTCCGGACTCCGGGAGGCTGTTTTTT. Translating gives CASTPDSGRLFF.

This clonotype showed up many times. V is TRBV7-6 and J is TRBJ2-7; D gene ambiguous. The CDR3 covers 12 residues. V lost 1 base to trimming and J lost 5 bases, with 6 bases between them. The germline V gene has CDR1 SGHVS and CDR2 FNYEAQ. CDR3 DNA: TGTGCCAGCAGCTTAGGGCCCCACGAGCAGTACTTC. It yields the protein CASSLGPHEQYF.

This clonotype has at least ten counts. The chain recombines TRBV18 with TRBJ1-1; no clear D gene. The length of the CDR3 is 14 residues. Between the trimmed V and J ends, which lost 2 bases and 4 bases, there was a span of 11 bases. Germline V gene lookup returns CDR1 KGHSH and CDR2 LQKENI. This chain's CDR3 is CASSPNVKGTEAFF. The DNA of the CDR3 is TGTGCCAGCTCACCAAACGTAAAGGGCACTGAAGCTTTCTTT.

This clonotype was recorded many times. The chain uses TRBV7-3 and TRBJ2-2; 7 positions match TRBD2. Germline V gene data show CDR1 as SGHTA and CDR2 as FQGTGA. The CDR3 extends over 16 amino acids. Trimming cost V 2 bases and J 0 bases; bases outside gene matches: 3. The CDR3 loop reads CASSLSGGTNTGELFF. The CDR3 coding sequence is TGTGCCAGCAGCTTATCGGGGGGAACGAACACCGGGGAGCTGTTTTTT.

In this sample, this clonotype turned up many times. The chain joins TRBV7-2 to TRBJ1-4, with 10 bases that match TRBD1. Germline V gene lookup returns CDR1 SGHTA and CDR2 FQGNSA. V was pared by 4 bases and J by 8 bases, with 4 bases of the junction left unmatched. The CDR3 sequence is 14 residues long. The CDR3 spells CASSSRGQGEKLFF. The CDR3 bases are TGTGCCAGCAGCTCGAGGGGACAGGGGGAAAAACTGTTTTTT.

This clonotype was counted many times. The chain has TRBV2 and TRBJ2-1; unclear D gene. The CDR3 extends over 11 amino acids. V was shortened by 4 bases and J by 14 bases, with 12 bases between the two germline ends. Germline lookup yields CDR1 SNHLY and CDR2 FYNNEI. The CDR3 DNA follows: TGTGCCAGCAGTGTGACCTTGGAGAAGTTCTTC. Translating gives CASSVTLEKFF. Combining the CDR3 with reference TRBV2 and TRBJ2-1 gives the whole variable domain EPEVTQTPSHQVTQMGQEVILRCVPISNHLYFYWYRQILGQKVEFLVSFYNNEISEKSEIFDDQFSVERPDGSNFTLKIRSTKLEDSAMYFCASSVTLEKFFGPGTRLTVL.

A few counts support this clonotype. V usage is TRBV6-1 and J usage is TRBJ2-4; tentative D call: TRBD1 (7 bases). Germline CDR1 and CDR2: MNHNS and SASEGT. The CDR3 has 16 residues. Trimming removed 6 bases from V and 0 bases from J, with 15 bases in between. As DNA, the CDR3 is TGTGCCAGCAGACCCAGGGGGGCTCTAGCCAAAAACATTCAGTACTTC. This sequence encodes CASRPRGALAKNIQYF.

This clonotype was seen ten or more times. The genes are TRBV6-2 or TRBV6-3 and TRBJ2-1; no clear D. The ends were cut back, 4 bases at V and 9 bases at J, with 16 bases in the middle. This CDR3 is built from 14 residues. Germline CDR1 and CDR2: MNHEY and SVGEGT. As DNA, the CDR3 is TGTGCCAGCAGTTTAGGCCCCTCCTTGGGTGAGCAGTTCTTC. Translated, it gives CASSLGPSLGEQFF.

This clonotype was detected only a few times. The chain couples TRBV7-9 to TRBJ2-3; weak D call: TRBD1 (6 bases). CDR1 SEHNR and CDR2 FQNEAQ come from the germline V gene (reference sequence). V lost 4 bases and J lost 6, with 11 bases in between. The CDR3 runs to 13 residues. CDR3 DNA sequence: TGTGCCAGCAGCTCTCACAGGGTGGATACGCAGTATTTT. It translates to CASSSHRVDTQYF.

Ten or more counts support this clonotype. This sequence joins TRBV12-3 or TRBV12-4 and TRBJ1-1; no clear D. This CDR3 is built from 14 residues. The V and J ends lost 5 bases and 2 bases respectively, with 12 bases between them. DNA of the CDR3: TGTGCCAGCAGTCATACTGAGTTCAACACTGAAGCTTTCTTT. Protein product: CASSHTEFNTEAFF.

This clonotype came up many times. V and J are TRBV6-9 and TRBJ2-1; D assignment may be TRBD1 or TRBD2 (5 bases each). CDR3 size: 14 residues. Trimming took 6 bases from V and 3 from J, leaving 12 bases between them. Germline V gives CDR1 MNHGY, CDR2 SVAAGI. The CDR3 loop reads CASRGVAIYNEQFF. The CDR3 DNA is TGTGCCAGCAGGGGGGTAGCGATCTACAATGAGCAGTTCTTC.

This clonotype occurred many times. The gene calls are TRBV6-1 and TRBJ2-1, with unresolved D. V was clipped by 8 bases and J by 0 bases, with 8 bases between them. The germline V gene encodes CDR1 MNHNS and CDR2 SASEGT. The CDR3 has 13 residues. The CDR3 DNA sequence: TGTGCCAGCTCCAGGTTCTCCTACAATGAGCAGTTCTTC. As protein: CASSRFSYNEQFF.

This clonotype was seen at least ten times. V gene TRBV20-1 combines with J gene TRBJ2-1; D unresolved. The ends were cut back, 5 bases at V and 6 bases at J, with 20 bases in the middle. Germline lookup yields CDR1 DFQATT and CDR2 SNEGSKA (reference sequence). The CDR3 is 15 amino acids. The CDR3 loop is CSAETSVGWRNEQFF. The CDR3 nucleotides read TGCAGTGCTGAGACCAGCGTGGGGTGGCGCAATGAGCAGTTCTTC.

This clonotype has at least ten counts. The J gene is TRBJ2-7, the V gene TRBV7-2; 8 nucleotides match TRBD2. This CDR3 is 18 amino acids long. CDR1 is SGHTA, CDR2 FQGNSA, per germline. V dropped 0 bases and J dropped 3; count of bases not matched to a gene: 13. For the CDR3, the DNA is TGTGCCAGCAGCTTAGCGCGACTGCGAGGTAGCGGGAACTACGAGCAGTACTTC. This translates into CASSLARLRGSGNYEQYF.

This clonotype has ten or more counts. This chain uses TRBV7-9 with TRBJ2-3; D remains ambiguous. Germline V gene sequence: CDR1 SEHNR, CDR2 FQNEAQ (reference sequence). Trimming took off 5 bases at V and 6 bases at J, with 9 bases between the two ends. This CDR3 region has 12 residues. The CDR3 loop reads CASSQLQDTQYF. The CDR3, as DNA: TGTGCCAGCAGCCAGCTGCAGGATACGCAGTATTTT.

The sample holds many counts of this clonotype. V usage is TRBV3-1 and J usage is TRBJ1-5, with D hard to call. CDR1 LGHDT and CDR2 YNNKEL come from the germline V gene (reference sequence). The CDR3 consists of 13 residues. V lost 4 bases and J lost 4, with 8 bases in between. This chain's CDR3 is CASSPLENQPQHF. CDR3 coding DNA: TGTGCCAGCAGCCCACTCGAGAATCAGCCCCAGCATTTT.

At least ten counts were recorded for this clonotype. The chain couples TRBV10-3 to TRBJ1-4; D ambiguous. The CDR3 sequence is 12 residues long. V dropped 0 bases and J dropped 10 bases, with 6 bases sitting between them. Germline CDR1 ENHRY, CDR2 SYGVKD. As DNA, the CDR3 is TGTGCCATCAGTGAGTCTGGCTTAAAACTGTTTTTT. Residues: CAISESGLKLFF.

This clonotype came up many times. The chain recombines TRBV29-1 with TRBJ2-1; no reliable D call. The CDR3 extends over 14 amino acids. V lost 4 bases and J 7 bases, leaving 17 bases between the germline ends. The germline gives CDR1 SQVTM, CDR2 ANQGSEA. CDR3 nucleotides: TGCAGCGTTGGGTACGGCCAGGCCGGGAATGAGCAGTTCTTC. Its translation: CSVGYGQAGNEQFF.

This clonotype was counted many times. The chain carries TRBV12-3 or TRBV12-4 and TRBJ1-6; D is unresolved. The CDR3 extends over 12 amino acids. Trimming took 1 base from V and 10 from J, leaving 5 bases between them. CDR3 loop: CASSLEGSPLHF. The CDR3 DNA reads TGTGCCAGCAGTTTAGAAGGGTCACCCCTCCACTTT.

This clonotype was found a few times. The chain employs TRBV14 and TRBJ2-1; weak D call: TRBD2 (6 bases). The CDR3 covers 14 residues. The ends were cut back, 4 bases at V and 7 bases at J, with 14 bases in the middle. The V gene's germline CDR1 is SGHDN and CDR2 FVKESK. The DNA of the CDR3 is TGTGCCAGCAGCCCGGGACTCCCGGCAAATGAGCAGTTCTTC. It is translated as CASSPGLPANEQFF. The full variable domain, completed using reference TRBV14 and TRBJ2-1, is EAGVTQFPSHSVIEKGQTVTLRCDPISGHDNLYWYRRVMGKEIKFLLHFVKESKQDESGMPNNRFLAERTGGTYSTLKVQPAELEDSGVYFCASSPGLPANEQFFGPGTRLTVL.

This clonotype has at least ten counts. J is TRBJ2-7 and V is TRBV25-1, with no clear D. Germline CDR1 MGHDK, CDR2 SYGVNS. The V end lost 0 bases, the J end lost 2 bases, and 14 bases lay between the germline ends. The CDR3 runs 16 residues. CDR3 in DNA: TGTGCCAGCAGTGAATACTTTCATTCATTCCCCTACGAGCAGTACTTC. Its translation: CASSEYFHSFPYEQYF.

In its sample, this clonotype was seen many times. The chain has TRBV7-9 and TRBJ2-1, with 8 positions matching TRBD2. The ends lost 2 bases at V and 8 bases at J; junction bases unmatched: 11. In germline, CDR1 is SEHNR, CDR2 FQNEAQ (reference sequence). The CDR3 extends over 16 amino acids. CDR3 in DNA: TGTGCCAGCAGCTTATCGATCGGGAGGGAGGGTGATGAGCAGTTCTTC. Translated: CASSLSIGREGDEQFF.

This clonotype was seen at least ten times. This rearrangement joins TRBV27 to TRBJ1-1; D might be TRBD1 (6 bases). The CDR3 extends over 15 amino acids. The germline V and J ends were trimmed by 8 bases and 2 bases, with 18 bases remaining between them. Germline V gives CDR1 MNHEY, CDR2 SMNVEV (reference sequence). CDR3 loop: CASSSKKGGNTEAFF. The CDR3 region has the DNA TGTGCCAGCTCCTCCAAAAAGGGGGGTAACACTGAAGCTTTCTTT.

This clonotype was counted many times. The chain recombines TRBV7-8 with TRBJ1-3, with D possibly being TRBD1 (5 bases). With 5 bases removed from V and 15 bases from J, the gap between germline ends came to 17 bases. The CDR3 sequence is 12 residues long. Per germline, CDR1 SGHVS and CDR2 FQNEAQ. CDR3 in amino acids: CASSGGVGTPYF. CDR3 DNA: TGTGCCAGCAGCGGGGGGGTCGGGACTCCATATTTT. Based on the CDR3 plus reference TRBV7-8 and TRBJ1-3, the full variable domain is GAGVSQSPRYKVAKRGQDVALRCDPISGHVSLFWYQQALGQGPEFLTYFQNEAQLDKSGLPSDRFFAERPEGSVSTLKIQRTQQEDSAVYLCASSGGVGTPYFGEGSWLTVV.

This clonotype was detected only a few times. This chain uses TRBV20-1 with TRBJ2-3, with D unresolved. This CDR3 has 13 amino acids. V was cut by 1 base and J by 6 bases, with 11 bases left in between. Germline V CDR1 and CDR2: DFQATT, SNEGSKA (reference sequence). In nucleotides, the CDR3 is TGCAGTGCTAGAGTCCTAGACCCCGATACGCAGTATTTT. Translation: CSARVLDPDTQYF.

In its sample, this clonotype was seen many times. The chain joins TRBV10-3 to TRBJ2-6; D gene unclear. The CDR3 runs 16 residues. Trimming cost V 8 bases and J 0 bases, with 14 bases left between them. CDR1 is ENHRY, CDR2 SYGVKD, per germline. The DNA for the CDR3 is TGTGCCATCCCGGGTCCCACGCGCTCTGGGGCCAACGTCCTGACTTTC. Translating gives CAIPGPTRSGANVLTF.

This clonotype was observed at least ten times. Here the CDR3 reads CASSPYRGGYEQYF. CDR3 DNA: TGTGCCAGCAGCCCCTACAGGGGTGGATACGAGCAGTACTTC. This chain uses TRBV11-2 with TRBJ2-7; TRBD1 matches 7 bases. CDR1 is SGHAT, CDR2 FQNNGV, per germline. The CDR3 has 14 residues. Trimming at V came to 5 bases and at J to 4 bases, leaving 8 bases not matched to a gene.

This clonotype was detected ten times or more. The V and J genes are TRBV29-1 and TRBJ2-2; 11 nucleotides match TRBD2. The CDR3 contains 13 residues. Germline CDR1 and CDR2: SQVTM and ANQGSEA. The ends lost 5 bases at V and 6 bases at J; junction bases unmatched: 2. The CDR3: CSVLSGGAGELFF. As DNA, the CDR3 is TGCAGCGTTCTTAGCGGGGGGGCCGGGGAGCTGTTTTTT.